Sequencing of this T cell receptor beta chain was carried out in a study of OX40 agonist ivuxolimab in advanced cancers. Study as a whole: Dose-escalation cases comprised hepatocellular carcinoma, melanoma, renal cell or head and neck cancer.

As to this clone: The target antigen is unknown.

Whole-study findings and limits: The average count of expanded clones was higher among CD8+ T cells than among CD4+. Dose levels from 0.1 to 3.0 mg/kg saw CD4+ and CD8+ blood T cells expand clonally by week 6.

Systemic immunosuppression or autoimmune disease history was grounds to exclude patients. Libraries were prepared by immunoSEQ multiplex PCR; TCRdb keeps only in-frame clonotypes and omits some of them. The sample lists tens of thousands of clones, about 90% occurring once. The V gene lost 0 bases and the J gene lost 0 bases, with 7 bases spanning the gap. Germline V lookup: CDR1 SGDLS, CDR2 YYNGEE. CDR3 length: 16 residues. The input for sequencing was CD4+ or CD8+ T cells sorted from blood, taken in a trial of the OX40 agonist ivuxolimab. The chain recombines TRBV9 with TRBJ1-6; maybe TRBD1 (5 bases). The origin of this receptor is an adult with an advanced solid tumor such as melanoma, head and neck, liver or kidney cancer. The CDR3 here is CASSVDGGSYNSPLHF. The CDR3 region has the DNA TGTGCCAGCAGCGTAGATGGGGGCTCCTATAATTCACCCCTCCACTTT.